This T cell receptor (beta chain) was sequenced for a study of cytomegalovirus exposure and HLA in healthy donors. Overall study context: Across 300 to 400 genotyped donors, 81% landed in the Caucasian-associated ancestry cluster. General study findings and limits: A later analysis found most CMV-associated TCR beta chains apparently HLA-restricted.

Primers for the PCR totalled 60 Vbeta and 13 Jbeta. Profiled with immunoSEQ multiplex PCR; TCRdb holds only in-frame clones, not every one. Of some 120,000 clones listed, 81% are singletons. Trimming pared 7 bases from V and 4 bases from J, leaving 13 bases between. CDR3 length equals 13 residues. Per germline, CDR1 ENHRY and CDR2 SYGVKD. Worth noting for this clone: What it recognizes is unknown.

The chain recombines TRBV10-3 with TRBJ1-2; tentatively, D is TRBD1 (5 bases). The sequencing input was PBMCs. This receptor was obtained from a woman aged 25-40 years in good health and CMV-seronegative. CDR3 in amino acids: CAITRQLGYGYTF. The CDR3 nucleotides are TGTGCCATCACCAGACAGTTGGGCTATGGCTACACCTTC.